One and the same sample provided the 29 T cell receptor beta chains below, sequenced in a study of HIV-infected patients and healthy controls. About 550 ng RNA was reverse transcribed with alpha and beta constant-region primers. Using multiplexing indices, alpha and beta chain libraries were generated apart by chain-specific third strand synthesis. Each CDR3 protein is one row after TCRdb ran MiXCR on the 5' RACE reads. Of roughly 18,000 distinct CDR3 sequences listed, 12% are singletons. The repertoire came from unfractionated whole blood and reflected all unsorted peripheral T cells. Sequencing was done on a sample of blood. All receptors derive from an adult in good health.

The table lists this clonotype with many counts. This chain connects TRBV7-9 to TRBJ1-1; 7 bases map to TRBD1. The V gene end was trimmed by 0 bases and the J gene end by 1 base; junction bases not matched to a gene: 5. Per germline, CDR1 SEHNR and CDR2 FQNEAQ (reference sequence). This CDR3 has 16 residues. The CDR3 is CASSLAFGTANTEAFF. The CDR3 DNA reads TGTGCCAGCAGCTTAGCGTTCGGGACAGCGAACACTGAAGCTTTCTTT.

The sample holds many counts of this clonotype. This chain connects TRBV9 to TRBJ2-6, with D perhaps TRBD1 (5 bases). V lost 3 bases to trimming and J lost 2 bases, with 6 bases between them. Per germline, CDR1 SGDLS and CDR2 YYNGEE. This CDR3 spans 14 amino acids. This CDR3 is CASSADTGANVLTF. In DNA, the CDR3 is TGTGCCAGCAGCGCGGACACTGGGGCCAACGTCCTGACTTTC.

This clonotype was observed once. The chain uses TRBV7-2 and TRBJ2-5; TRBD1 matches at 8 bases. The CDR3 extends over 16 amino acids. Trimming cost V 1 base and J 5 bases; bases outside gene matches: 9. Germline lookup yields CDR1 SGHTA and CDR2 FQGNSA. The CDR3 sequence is CASSLDRPGGPETQYF. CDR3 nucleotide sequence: TGTGCCAGCAGCTTAGATCGTCCAGGGGGCCCGGAGACCCAGTACTTC.

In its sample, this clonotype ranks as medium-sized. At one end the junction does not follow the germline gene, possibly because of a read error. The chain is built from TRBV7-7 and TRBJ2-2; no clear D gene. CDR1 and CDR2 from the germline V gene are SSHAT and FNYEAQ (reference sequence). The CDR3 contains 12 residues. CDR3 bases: TGTGCTAGCAGCTTGGTATCCGGGGAGCTGTTTTTT. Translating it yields CASSLVSGELFF.

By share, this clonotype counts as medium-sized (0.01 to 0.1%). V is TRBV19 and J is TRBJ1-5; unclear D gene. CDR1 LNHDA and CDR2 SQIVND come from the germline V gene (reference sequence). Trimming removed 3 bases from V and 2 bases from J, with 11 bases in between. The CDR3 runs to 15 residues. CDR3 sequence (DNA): TGTGCCAGTAGTATTTGGGCGAATGGCAATCAGCCCCAGCATTTT. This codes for CASSIWANGNQPQHF.

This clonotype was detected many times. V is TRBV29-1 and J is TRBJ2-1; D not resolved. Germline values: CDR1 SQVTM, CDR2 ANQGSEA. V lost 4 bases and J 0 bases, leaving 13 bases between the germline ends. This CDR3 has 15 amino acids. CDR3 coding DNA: TGCAGCGTTGGAGCAGGCCCCAGCTCCTACAATGAGCAGTTCTTC. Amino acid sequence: CSVGAGPSSYNEQFF.

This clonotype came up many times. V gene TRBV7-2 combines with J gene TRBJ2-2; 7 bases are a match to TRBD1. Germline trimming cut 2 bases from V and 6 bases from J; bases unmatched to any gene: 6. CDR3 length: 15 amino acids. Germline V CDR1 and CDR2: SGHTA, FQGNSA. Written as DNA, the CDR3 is TGTGCCAGCAGCTTACGAGAGGGGGCCGCCGGGGAGCTGTTTTTT. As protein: CASSLREGAAGELFF.

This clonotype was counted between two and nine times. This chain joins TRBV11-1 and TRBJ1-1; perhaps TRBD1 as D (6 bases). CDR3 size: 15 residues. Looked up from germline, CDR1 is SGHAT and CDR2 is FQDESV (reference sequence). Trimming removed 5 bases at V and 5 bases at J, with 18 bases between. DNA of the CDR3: TGTGCCAGCAGCATCCGGTCGTCAGGGGTGACTGAAGCTTTCTTT. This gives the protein CASSIRSSGVTEAFF.

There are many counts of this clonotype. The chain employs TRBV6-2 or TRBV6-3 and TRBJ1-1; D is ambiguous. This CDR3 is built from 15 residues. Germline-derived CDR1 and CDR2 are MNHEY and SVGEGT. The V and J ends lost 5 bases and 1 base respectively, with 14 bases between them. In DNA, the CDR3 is TGTGCCAGCAGTCTTAGGCCCCGACAGAACACTGAAGCTTTCTTT. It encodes CASSLRPRQNTEAFF.

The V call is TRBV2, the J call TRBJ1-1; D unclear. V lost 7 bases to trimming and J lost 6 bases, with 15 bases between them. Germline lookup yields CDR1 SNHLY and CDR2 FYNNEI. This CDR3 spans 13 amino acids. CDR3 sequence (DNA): TGTGCCAGCATTGTCGAACGCAACGCTGAAGCTTTCTTT. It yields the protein CASIVERNAEAFF.

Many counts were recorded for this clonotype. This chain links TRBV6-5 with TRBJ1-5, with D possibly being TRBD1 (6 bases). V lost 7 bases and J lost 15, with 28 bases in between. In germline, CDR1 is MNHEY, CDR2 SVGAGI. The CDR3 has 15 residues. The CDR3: CASNAAQGHWGGWHF. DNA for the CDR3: TGTGCCAGCAACGCGGCACAGGGCCATTGGGGTGGTTGGCATTTT.

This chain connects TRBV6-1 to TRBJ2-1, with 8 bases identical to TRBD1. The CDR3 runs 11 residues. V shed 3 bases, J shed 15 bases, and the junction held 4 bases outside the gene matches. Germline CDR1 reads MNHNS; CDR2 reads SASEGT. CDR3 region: CASSDGTGLFF. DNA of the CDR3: TGTGCCAGCAGTGATGGGACAGGACTGTTCTTC.

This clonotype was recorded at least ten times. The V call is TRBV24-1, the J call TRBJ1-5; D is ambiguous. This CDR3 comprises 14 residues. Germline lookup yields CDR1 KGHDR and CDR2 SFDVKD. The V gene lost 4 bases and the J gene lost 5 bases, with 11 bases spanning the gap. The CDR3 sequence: CATSDPTAYQPQHF. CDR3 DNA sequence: TGTGCCACCAGTGACCCCACGGCCTATCAGCCCCAGCATTTT.

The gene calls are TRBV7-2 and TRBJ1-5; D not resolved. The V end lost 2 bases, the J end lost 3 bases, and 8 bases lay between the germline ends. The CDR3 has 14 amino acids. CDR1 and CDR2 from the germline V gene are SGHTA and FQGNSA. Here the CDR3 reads CASSLTSLNQPQHF. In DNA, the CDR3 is TGTGCCAGCAGCTTAACTTCACTCAATCAGCCCCAGCATTTT. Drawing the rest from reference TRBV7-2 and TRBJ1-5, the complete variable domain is GAGVSQSPSNKVTEKGKDVELRCDPISGHTALYWYRQSLGQGLEFLIYFQGNSAPDKSGLPSDRFSAERTGGSVSTLTIQRTQQEDSAVYLCASSLTSLNQPQHFGDGTRLSIL.

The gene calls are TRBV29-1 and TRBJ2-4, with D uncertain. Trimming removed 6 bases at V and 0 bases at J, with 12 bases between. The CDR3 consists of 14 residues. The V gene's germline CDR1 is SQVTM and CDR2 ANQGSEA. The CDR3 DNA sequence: TGCAGCGTCCGCCCAAGACTAGCCAAAAACATTCAGTACTTC. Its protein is CSVRPRLAKNIQYF.

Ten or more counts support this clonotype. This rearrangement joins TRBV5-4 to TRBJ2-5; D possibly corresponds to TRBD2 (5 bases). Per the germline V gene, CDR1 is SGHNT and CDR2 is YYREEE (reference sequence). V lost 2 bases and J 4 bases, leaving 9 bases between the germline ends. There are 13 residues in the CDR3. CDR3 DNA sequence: TGTGCCAGCAGCTTTCGGGGTGGAGAGACCCAGTACTTC. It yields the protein CASSFRGGETQYF.

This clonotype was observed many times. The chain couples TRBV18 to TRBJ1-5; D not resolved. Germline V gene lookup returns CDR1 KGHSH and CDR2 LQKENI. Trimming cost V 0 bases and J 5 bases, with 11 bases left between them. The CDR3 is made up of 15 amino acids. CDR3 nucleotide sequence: TGTGCCAGCTCACCACCGGGAGGTAATCATCAGCCCCAGCATTTT. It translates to CASSPPGGNHQPQHF.

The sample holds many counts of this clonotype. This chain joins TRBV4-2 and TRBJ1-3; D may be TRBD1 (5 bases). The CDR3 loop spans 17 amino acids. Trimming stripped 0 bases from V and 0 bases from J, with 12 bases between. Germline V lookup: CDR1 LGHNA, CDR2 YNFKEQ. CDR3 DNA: TGTGCCAGCAGCCAAGATCGGGGGGTACTCTCTGGAAACACCATATATTTT. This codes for CASSQDRGVLSGNTIYF.

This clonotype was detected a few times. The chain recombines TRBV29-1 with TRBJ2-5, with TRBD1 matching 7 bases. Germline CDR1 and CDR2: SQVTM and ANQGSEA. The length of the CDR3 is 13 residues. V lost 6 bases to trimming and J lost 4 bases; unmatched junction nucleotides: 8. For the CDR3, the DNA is TGCAGCGTCCTCACAGGGGTTGGAGAGACCCAGTACTTC. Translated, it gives CSVLTGVGETQYF.

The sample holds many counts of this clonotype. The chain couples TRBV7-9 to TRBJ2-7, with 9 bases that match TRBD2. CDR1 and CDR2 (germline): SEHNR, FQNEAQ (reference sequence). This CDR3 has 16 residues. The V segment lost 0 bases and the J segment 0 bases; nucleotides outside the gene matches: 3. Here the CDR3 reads CASSLAPSGVSYEQYF. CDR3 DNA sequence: TGTGCCAGCAGCTTAGCCCCTAGCGGGGTCTCCTACGAGCAGTACTTC.

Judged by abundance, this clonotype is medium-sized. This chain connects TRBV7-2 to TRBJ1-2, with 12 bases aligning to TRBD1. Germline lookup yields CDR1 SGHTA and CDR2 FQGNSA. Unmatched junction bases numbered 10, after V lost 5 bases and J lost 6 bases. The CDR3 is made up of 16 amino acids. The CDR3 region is CASSLRAGTGGDGYTF. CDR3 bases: TGTGCCAGCAGCCTGAGAGCCGGGACAGGGGGCGATGGCTACACCTTC.

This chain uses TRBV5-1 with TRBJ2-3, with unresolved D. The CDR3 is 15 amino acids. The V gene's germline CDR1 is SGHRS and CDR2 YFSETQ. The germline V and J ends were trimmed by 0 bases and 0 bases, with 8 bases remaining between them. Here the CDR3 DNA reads TGCGCCAGCAGCTTGGCAGGTACTAGCACAGATACGCAGTATTTT. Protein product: CASSLAGTSTDTQYF.

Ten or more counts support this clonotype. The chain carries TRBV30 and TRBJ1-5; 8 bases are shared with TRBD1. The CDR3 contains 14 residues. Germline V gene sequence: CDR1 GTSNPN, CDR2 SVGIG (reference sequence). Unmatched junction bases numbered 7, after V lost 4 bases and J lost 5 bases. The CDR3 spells CAWTNGQGHQPQHF. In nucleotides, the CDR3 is TGTGCCTGGACCAACGGACAGGGCCATCAGCCCCAGCATTTT.

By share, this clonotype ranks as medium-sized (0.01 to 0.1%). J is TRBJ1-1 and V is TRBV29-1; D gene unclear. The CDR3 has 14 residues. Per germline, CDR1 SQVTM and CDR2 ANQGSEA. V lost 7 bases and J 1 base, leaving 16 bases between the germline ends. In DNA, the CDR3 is TGCAGCGCTAAGTTAACGACGGAGAACACTGAAGCTTTCTTT. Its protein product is CSAKLTTENTEAFF.

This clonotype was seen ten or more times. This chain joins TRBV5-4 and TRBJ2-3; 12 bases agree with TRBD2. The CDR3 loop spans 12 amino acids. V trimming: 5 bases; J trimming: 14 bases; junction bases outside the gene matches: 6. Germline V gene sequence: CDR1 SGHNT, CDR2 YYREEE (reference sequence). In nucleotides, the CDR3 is TGTGCCAGCAGTTCTACTAGCGGGGGGCTGTATTTT. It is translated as CASSSTSGGLYF.

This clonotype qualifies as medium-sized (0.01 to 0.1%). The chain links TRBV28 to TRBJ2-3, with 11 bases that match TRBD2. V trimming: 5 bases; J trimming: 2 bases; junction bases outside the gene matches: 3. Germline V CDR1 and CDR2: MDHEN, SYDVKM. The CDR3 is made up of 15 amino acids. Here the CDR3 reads CASSPSGGLTDTQYF. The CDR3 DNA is TGTGCCAGCAGTCCTAGCGGGGGGCTCACAGATACGCAGTATTTT.

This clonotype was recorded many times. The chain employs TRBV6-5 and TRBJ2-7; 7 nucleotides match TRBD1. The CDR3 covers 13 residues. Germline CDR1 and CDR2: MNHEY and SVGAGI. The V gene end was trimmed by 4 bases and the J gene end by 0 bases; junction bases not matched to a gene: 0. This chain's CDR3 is CASSWDSSYEQYF. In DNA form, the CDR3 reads TGTGCCAGCAGTTGGGACAGCTCCTACGAGCAGTACTTC.

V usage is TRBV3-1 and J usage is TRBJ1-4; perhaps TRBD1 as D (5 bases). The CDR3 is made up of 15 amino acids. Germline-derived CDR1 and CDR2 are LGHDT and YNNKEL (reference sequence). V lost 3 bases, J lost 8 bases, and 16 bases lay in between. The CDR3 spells CASSQRDRPGEKLFF. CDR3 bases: TGTGCCAGCAGCCAGCGGGACCGACCGGGGGAAAAACTGTTTTTT.

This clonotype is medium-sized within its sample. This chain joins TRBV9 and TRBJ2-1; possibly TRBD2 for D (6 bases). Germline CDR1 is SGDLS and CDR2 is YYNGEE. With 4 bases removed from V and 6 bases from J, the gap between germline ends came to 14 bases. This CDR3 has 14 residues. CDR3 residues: CASSSRTNINEQFF. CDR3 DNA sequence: TGTGCCAGCAGCTCCCGGACTAACATCAATGAGCAGTTCTTC.